The rows below give T cell receptor beta chains drawn from one sample of a study of T cell changes during pregnancy in multiple sclerosis. Sequenced by immunoSEQ multiplex PCR; TCRdb stores in-frame clones only, minus some. The profile shows some 85,000 clones, just under 95% of them singletons. The material sequenced was peripheral blood, taken in the second trimester of pregnancy. The source of these receptors is a female donor in good health, enrolled as a control in a pregnancy study. Both conserved end residues are part of each CDR3. The D gene is left open where the match is weak. Not all rows give a size; the values are once, few, many and, for expanded clones, a class.

DNA	CDR3	size	D	J	V
TGTGCCAGCAGCTTGTCCCCTAGTGAAGAGACCCAGTACTTC	CASSLSPSEETQYF	-	-	TRBJ2-5	TRBV5-4
TGTGCCAGCAGCTTAGGACAGCCGATGAACACTGAAGCTTTCTTT	CASSLGQPMNTEAFF	-	-	TRBJ1-1	TRBV7-3
TGTGCCAGCCAAAGGGGGAGGGTAGGGAACACTGAAGCTTTCTTT	CASQRGRVGNTEAFF	-	-	TRBJ1-1	TRBV18
TGTGCCAGCAGCTTAGCGGGGACACAGAACACTGAAGCTTTCTTT	CASSLAGTQNTEAFF	-	-	TRBJ1-1	TRBV7-9
TGTGCCAGCTCACTCCGGGTAGGCTTGAACACTGAAGCTTTCTTT	CASSLRVGLNTEAFF	-	-	TRBJ1-1	TRBV18
TGTGCCAGCAGCCAAGATGGGAGCCCCAACTATGGCTACACCTTC	CASSQDGSPNYGYTF	-	-	TRBJ1-2	TRBV4-2
TGCGCCAGCAGTGATAGCAGAAACACTGAAGCTTTCTTT	CASSDSRNTEAFF	-	-	TRBJ1-1	TRBV10-2
TGTGCCAGCAGTGAAGCGTCAGGGATAAATGAAAAACTGTTTTTT	CASSEASGINEKLFF	-	-	TRBJ1-4	TRBV6-1
TGTGCCAGCAGTTTAGCGGGGGCCCACAATGAGCAGTTCTTC	CASSLAGAHNEQFF	-	TRBD2	TRBJ2-1	TRBV7-8
TGTGCCAGCAGCTATAGCGGGGGGGCGGATAATGAGCAGTTCTTC	CASSYSGGADNEQFF	-	TRBD2	TRBJ2-1	TRBV7-2
TGCGCCAGCAGCGCTTGGGGGACAGGGGCAGAGACCCAGTACTTC	CASSAWGTGAETQYF	-	TRBD1	TRBJ2-5	TRBV4-3
TGCGCCAGCAGCCATGCCCTTGGGGGGGAAGAGACCCAGTACTTC	CASSHALGGEETQYF	once	TRBD2	TRBJ2-5	TRBV4-1
TGTGCCAGCAGCTTAAGACAGGGGACCACTGAAGCTTTCTTT	CASSLRQGTTEAFF	once	TRBD1	TRBJ1-1	TRBV6-6
TGCAGTGCTGGAGCTTACTACGAGCAGTACTTC	CSAGAYYEQYF	-	-	TRBJ2-7	TRBV20-1
TGTGCCAGCAGTGTGACAGGGATCTATGAAAAACTGTTTTTT	CASSVTGIYEKLFF	-	TRBD1	TRBJ1-4	TRBV2
TGTGCCAGCAGCGGTATCACAGGCACGAACTATGGCTACACCTTC	CASSGITGTNYGYTF	-	-	TRBJ1-2	TRBV7-2
TGTGCCAGCAGCGTGACAGGGTTGGAAGCTTTCTTT	CASSVTGLEAFF	-	TRBD1	TRBJ1-1	TRBV9
TGTGCCAGCAGCTCCTCCCGGGACAGGGTGGAAAAACTGTTTTTT	CASSSSRDRVEKLFF	-	TRBD1	TRBJ1-4	TRBV7-2
TGTGCCAGCAGCTTTGCGGGGACAGGGGGTATTTACAATGAGCAGTTCTTC	CASSFAGTGGIYNEQFF	-	TRBD1	TRBJ2-1	TRBV7-9
TGTGCCAGCAGCTTACCGGGGGACAGGCCGGGCTACTATGGCTACACCTTC	CASSLPGDRPGYYGYTF	-	TRBD1	TRBJ1-2	TRBV7-2
TGTGCCAGCAGCTTGGCGGGTCAGGGTACCTACGAGCAGTACTTC	CASSLAGQGTYEQYF	-	-	TRBJ2-7	TRBV5-4
TGTGCCAGTTGCGATAACTTTGGGACAACATTAAGCAATCAGCCCCAGCATTTT	CASCDNFGTTLSNQPQHF	-	-	TRBJ1-5	TRBV19
TGTGCCAGCAGAACTGACAGGACCCTACAAGAGACCCAGTACTTC	CASRTDRTLQETQYF	-	-	TRBJ2-5	TRBV6-5
TGTGCCAGCAGTCCCCCAGGGAACTATGGCTACACCTTC	CASSPPGNYGYTF	once	-	TRBJ1-2	TRBV6-1
TGTGCCAGCAGCAAATCTCCAGTCAATCAGCCCCAGCATTTT	CASSKSPVNQPQHF	once	-	TRBJ1-5	TRBV21-1
TGTGCCAGCAGTTTCGGGACAGGGGGACGGGGTGGGGAGACCCAGTACTTC	CASSFGTGGRGGETQYF	-	TRBD1	TRBJ2-5	TRBV13
TGCGCCAGCAGCCAGTTAATAGGACAGGGGAAACAGCCCCAGCATTTT	CASSQLIGQGKQPQHF	-	TRBD1	TRBJ1-5	TRBV4-1
TGTGCCAGCAGTGACGCTACTCTAGCGGGGGGCCACTACGAGCAGTACTTC	CASSDATLAGGHYEQYF	-	TRBD2	TRBJ2-7	TRBV6-1
TGCAGCGTTGAAGGCAGGTACAATGAGCAGTTCTTC	CSVEGRYNEQFF	-	-	TRBJ2-1	TRBV29-1
TGTGCCAGCAGCGAACGGGGGGTCCCTTACTATGGCTACACCTTC	CASSERGVPYYGYTF	-	-	TRBJ1-2	TRBV6-1
TGTGCCATCGCCCAGGGGGCGAACTATGGCTACACCTTC	CAIAQGANYGYTF	-	TRBD1	TRBJ1-2	TRBV10-3
TGTGCCAGTAGTATAGTAGAACAGGGGGCCAACGTCCTGACTTTC	CASSIVEQGANVLTF	-	-	TRBJ2-6	TRBV19
TGTGCCATCACCGGGACAGCTTATGGCTACACCTTC	CAITGTAYGYTF	-	TRBD1	TRBJ1-2	TRBV7-2
TGTGCCAGCAGTTTAGGGGGGACGCAGTATTTT	CASSLGGTQYF	-	-	TRBJ2-3	TRBV27
TGTGCAGGGGGGGACAACGAGCAGTACTTC	CAGGDNEQYF	-	-	TRBJ2-7	TRBV7-9
TGTGCCTGGAATTATGGGGTAGGGGGAGCTTTCTTT	CAWNYGVGGAFF	once	-	TRBJ1-1	TRBV30
TGCAGCGCCGAACCCGGGTTCGACAATGAGCAGTTCTTC	CSAEPGFDNEQFF	-	-	TRBJ2-1	TRBV29-1
TGTGCCAGCACTAAGGACAGGGAAGTTTGGGGCTACACCTTC	CASTKDREVWGYTF	-	TRBD1	TRBJ1-2	TRBV7-2
TGTGCCTGGGACAGGGGAGGAGGTCAGCCCCAGCATTTT	CAWDRGGGQPQHF	-	TRBD1	TRBJ1-5	TRBV30
TGTGCCAGCAGTGAACTTTACTCCTACGAGCAGTACTTC	CASSELYSYEQYF	once	-	TRBJ2-7	TRBV6-1
TGTGCCAGCAGTGGGGGACAGATCTCTGGGGCCAACGTCCTGACTTTC	CASSGGQISGANVLTF	-	TRBD1	TRBJ2-6	TRBV5-4
TGTGCCAGCAGCCCCCGGCAGGGGGCAGGAGCTTTCTTT	CASSPRQGAGAFF	-	TRBD1	TRBJ1-1	TRBV11-3